This is a list of T cell receptor beta chains from one sample in a study of beta chain features in type 1 diabetes. Assay used: immunoSEQ multiplex PCR; TCRdb lists only in-frame clones, some missing. This table has roughly 240,000 clones, 11% to 15% appearing once. Material: naive CD4+ T cells from blood. These TCRs come from a woman aged 40 to 50 in good health. CDR3s include the opening cysteine and the closing phenylalanine or tryptophan. The order of the fields is V gene, clone size, D gene, J gene, CDR3 protein, CDR3 DNA. The D gene is left open where the match is weak. Expanded clones are given a class, and other clones once, few, many or no size at all.

V gene: TRBV15; clone size: .; D gene: .; J gene: TRBJ1-1; CDR3 protein: CATSREGRGEAFF; CDR3 DNA: TGTGCCACCAGCAGAGAAGGGAGGGGAGAAGCTTTCTTT
V gene: TRBV10-3; clone size: few; D gene: .; J gene: TRBJ1-5; CDR3 protein: CAISESGLGQPQHF; CDR3 DNA: TGTGCCATCAGTGAGTCAGGTTTGGGCCAGCCCCAGCATTTT
V gene: TRBV9; clone size: few; D gene: .; J gene: TRBJ2-2; CDR3 protein: CASSVVGRADTGELFF; CDR3 DNA: TGTGCCAGCAGCGTAGTCGGCAGGGCGGACACCGGGGAGCTGTTTTTT
V gene: TRBV18; clone size: .; D gene: .; J gene: TRBJ2-3; CDR3 protein: CASSMTGTDTQYF; CDR3 DNA: TGTGCCAGCTCAATGACAGGCACAGATACGCAGTATTTT
V gene: TRBV7-2; clone size: few; D gene: .; J gene: TRBJ2-2; CDR3 protein: CASSPVRYTGELFF; CDR3 DNA: TGTGCCAGCAGCCCGGTGAGGTACACCGGGGAGCTGTTTTTT
V gene: TRBV7-9; clone size: .; D gene: .; J gene: TRBJ2-7; CDR3 protein: CASSPDSFWNF; CDR3 DNA: TGTGCCAGCAGCCCCGACAGTTTCTGGAACTTC
V gene: TRBV18; clone size: few; D gene: .; J gene: TRBJ2-2; CDR3 protein: CASSPASGANTGELFF; CDR3 DNA: TGTGCCAGCTCACCCGCCTCCGGGGCGAACACCGGGGAGCTGTTTTTT
V gene: TRBV7-9; clone size: few; D gene: TRBD1; J gene: TRBJ1-1; CDR3 protein: CASSETGQNTEAFF; CDR3 DNA: TGTGCCAGCAGCGAGACAGGGCAGAACACTGAAGCTTTCTTT
V gene: TRBV4-1; clone size: .; D gene: .; J gene: TRBJ2-3; CDR3 protein: CASKTVFSTKRSTDTQYF; CDR3 DNA: TGCGCCAGCAAGACGGTTTTTTCCACTAAACGATCCACAGATACGCAGTATTTT
V gene: TRBV19; clone size: .; D gene: .; J gene: TRBJ1-2; CDR3 protein: CATLRLNYGYTF; CDR3 DNA: TGTGCCACCTTGAGACTTAACTATGGCTACACCTTC
V gene: TRBV11-2; clone size: few; D gene: .; J gene: TRBJ2-2; CDR3 protein: CASSGIRGNTGELFF; CDR3 DNA: TGTGCCAGCAGCGGGATCAGGGGAAATACCGGGGAGCTGTTTTTT
V gene: TRBV30; clone size: .; D gene: .; J gene: TRBJ2-1; CDR3 protein: CAWSVWGGRGDEQFF; CDR3 DNA: TGTGCCTGGAGTGTATGGGGGGGGCGTGGGGATGAGCAGTTCTTC
V gene: TRBV2; clone size: .; D gene: TRBD1; J gene: TRBJ2-4; CDR3 protein: CASNGQGLSTIQYF; CDR3 DNA: TGTGCCAGCAACGGACAGGGCCTATCCACCATTCAGTACTTC
V gene: TRBV5-1; clone size: few; D gene: .; J gene: TRBJ2-7; CDR3 protein: CASSLASDEQYF; CDR3 DNA: TGCGCCAGCAGCTTGGCGTCGGACGAGCAGTACTTC
V gene: TRBV19; clone size: .; D gene: TRBD1; J gene: TRBJ1-4; CDR3 protein: CASSTRDRREKLFF; CDR3 DNA: TGTGCCAGTAGTACCCGGGACAGGCGAGAAAAACTGTTTTTT
V gene: TRBV7-2; clone size: .; D gene: .; J gene: TRBJ2-1; CDR3 protein: CASSLDYGSYNEQFF; CDR3 DNA: TGTGCCAGCAGCTTAGACTACGGCTCCTACAATGAGCAGTTCTTC
V gene: TRBV27; clone size: .; D gene: .; J gene: TRBJ2-5; CDR3 protein: CASTGLGLEETQYF; CDR3 DNA: TGTGCCAGCACGGGTTTGGGGCTGGAAGAGACCCAGTACTTC
V gene: TRBV19; clone size: few; D gene: TRBD1; J gene: TRBJ1-2; CDR3 protein: CASSRQGSSNGYTF; CDR3 DNA: TGTGCCAGTAGCAGACAGGGATCTTCGAATGGCTACACCTTC
V gene: TRBV15; clone size: few; D gene: .; J gene: TRBJ2-3; CDR3 protein: CATSRDPGDTQYF; CDR3 DNA: TGTGCCACCAGCAGAGATCCAGGGGATACGCAGTATTTT
V gene: TRBV19; clone size: few; D gene: TRBD1; J gene: TRBJ2-7; CDR3 protein: CASSNAGDRVFEQYF; CDR3 DNA: TGTGCCAGTAGTAACGCCGGGGACAGGGTTTTCGAGCAGTACTTC
V gene: TRBV4-3; clone size: .; D gene: TRBD2; J gene: TRBJ2-2; CDR3 protein: CASSQDLASGGANTGELFF; CDR3 DNA: TGCGCCAGCAGCCAAGATCTCGCTAGCGGGGGGGCTAACACCGGGGAGCTGTTTTTT
V gene: TRBV7-2; clone size: many; D gene: TRBD2; J gene: TRBJ2-7; CDR3 protein: CASSPRGDSYEQYF; CDR3 DNA: TGTGCCAGCAGCCCTCGGGGGGATTCCTACGAGCAGTACTTC
V gene: TRBV6-1; clone size: .; D gene: .; J gene: TRBJ2-5; CDR3 protein: CASSEPGTAGETQYF; CDR3 DNA: TGTGCCAGCAGTGAGCCGGGGACTGCGGGAGAGACCCAGTACTTC
V gene: TRBV5-1; clone size: .; D gene: .; J gene: TRBJ1-6; CDR3 protein: CASSLNLRGKGSPLHF; CDR3 DNA: TGCGCCAGCAGCTTGAATCTTCGGGGGAAGGGTTCACCCCTCCACTTT
V gene: TRBV6-5; clone size: few; D gene: TRBD2; J gene: TRBJ2-3; CDR3 protein: CASRGGQTDTQYF; CDR3 DNA: TGTGCCAGCCGGGGGGGGCAGACAGATACGCAGTATTTT
V gene: TRBV2; clone size: few; D gene: .; J gene: TRBJ2-2; CDR3 protein: CASRGGRGRTGELFF; CDR3 DNA: TGTGCCAGCAGGGGGGGAAGGGGGCGTACCGGGGAGCTGTTTTTT
V gene: TRBV11-2; clone size: .; D gene: TRBD2; J gene: TRBJ2-5; CDR3 protein: CASSSGLAETQYF; CDR3 DNA: TGTGCCAGCAGCTCGGGACTAGCGGAGACCCAGTACTTC
V gene: TRBV7-9; clone size: .; D gene: .; J gene: TRBJ1-1; CDR3 protein: CASSPRVENTEAFF; CDR3 DNA: TGTGCCAGCAGCCCCCGAGTAGAGAACACTGAAGCTTTCTTT
V gene: TRBV15; clone size: .; D gene: TRBD2; J gene: TRBJ2-7; CDR3 protein: CATSRGGTSGGLYEQYF; CDR3 DNA: TGTGCCACCAGCAGAGGAGGGACTAGCGGGGGGCTCTACGAGCAGTACTTC